Detailed here is one T cell receptor beta chain. As yet, its antigen is unknown. Here immunoSEQ multiplex PCR was the method, and the copy in TCRdb shows in-frame clones only, minus some. The sample records tens of thousands of clones, about four fifths being singletons. These data come from a study of OX40 agonist ivuxolimab in advanced cancers. Study-level background: Ivuxolimab doses were 0.01, 0.1, 0.3, 1.5, 3 or 10 mg/kg every 2 weeks. Study outcomes and limitations: Low normalized T-cell clonal expansion was additionally recorded for some nonresponders.

V gave up 3 bases and J gave up 7 bases, with 11 bases separating them. This CDR3 comprises 13 residues. CDR1 and CDR2 from the germline V gene are SGHVS and FNYEAQ. The source material was CD4+ or CD8+ T cells sorted from blood, sampled in a trial of the OX40 agonist ivuxolimab. The sequence was obtained from an adult with an advanced solid tumor such as melanoma, head and neck, liver or kidney cancer. V is TRBV7-6 and J is TRBJ2-3, with D possibly TRBD1 on 6 matching bases. The CDR3 protein is CASSLTTGNTQYF. The CDR3 DNA is TGTGCCAGCAGCTTGACAACAGGGAATACGCAGTATTTT.